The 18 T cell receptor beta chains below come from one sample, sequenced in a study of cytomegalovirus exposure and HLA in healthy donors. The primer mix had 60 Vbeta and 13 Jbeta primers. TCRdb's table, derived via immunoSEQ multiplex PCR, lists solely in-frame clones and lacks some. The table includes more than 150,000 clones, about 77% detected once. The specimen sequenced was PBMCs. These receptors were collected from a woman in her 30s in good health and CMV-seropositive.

The chain's CDR3 is CASSLAGAETQYF. For the CDR3, the DNA is TGCGCCAGCAGCTTAGCGGGGGCAGAGACCCAGTACTTC. V is TRBV5-1 and J is TRBJ2-5, with 8 bases identical to TRBD2. Germline V CDR1 and CDR2: SGHRS, YFSETQ. J gave up 4 bases and V 2 bases, and 1 base lay outside the gene matches. The CDR3 contains 13 residues.

The CDR3 DNA sequence: TGCGCCAGCAGCTACAAACTAGCGGGGGGGCCTAATGAGCAGTTCTTC. Translation gives CASSYKLAGGPNEQFF. This chain connects TRBV5-1 to TRBJ2-1; 13 bases align to TRBD2. After removal of 3 bases from V and 7 bases from J, the junction contained 7 bases not matched to a gene. The CDR3 loop spans 16 amino acids. Germline V gene data show CDR1 as SGHRS and CDR2 as YFSETQ.

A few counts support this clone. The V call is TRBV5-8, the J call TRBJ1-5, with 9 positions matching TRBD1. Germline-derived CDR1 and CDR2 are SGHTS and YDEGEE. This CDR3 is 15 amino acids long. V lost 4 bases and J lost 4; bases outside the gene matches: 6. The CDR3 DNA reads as TGTGCCAGCAGCCCCGGACAGGGGACGAATCAGCCCCAGCATTTT. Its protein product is CASSPGQGTNQPQHF.

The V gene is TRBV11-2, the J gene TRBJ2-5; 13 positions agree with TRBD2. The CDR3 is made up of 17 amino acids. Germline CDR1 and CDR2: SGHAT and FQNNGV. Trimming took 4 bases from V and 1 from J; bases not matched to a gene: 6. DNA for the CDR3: TGTGCCAGCAGCTCTCGGACTAGCGGGGGTTTCCAAGAGACCCAGTACTTC. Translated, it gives CASSSRTSGGFQETQYF. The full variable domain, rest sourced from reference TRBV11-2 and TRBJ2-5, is EAGVAQSPRYKIIEKRQSVAFWCNPISGHATLYWYQQILGQGPKLLIQFQNNGVVDDSQLPKDRFSAERLKGVDSTLKIQPAKLEDSAVYLCASSSRTSGGFQETQYFGPGTRLLVL.

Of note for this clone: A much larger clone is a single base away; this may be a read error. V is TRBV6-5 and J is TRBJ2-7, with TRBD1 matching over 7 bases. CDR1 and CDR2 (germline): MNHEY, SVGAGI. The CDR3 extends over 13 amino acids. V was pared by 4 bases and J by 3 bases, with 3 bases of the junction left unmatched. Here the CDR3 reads CASSFGQVYEQYF. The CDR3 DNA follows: TGTGCCAGCAGTTTTGGACAGGTCTACGAGCAGTACTTC.

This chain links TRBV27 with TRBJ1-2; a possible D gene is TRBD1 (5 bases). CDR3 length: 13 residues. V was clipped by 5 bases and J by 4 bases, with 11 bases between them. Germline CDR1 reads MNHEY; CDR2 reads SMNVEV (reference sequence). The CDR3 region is CASSPTVFYGYTF. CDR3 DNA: TGTGCCAGCAGTCCGACAGTATTCTATGGCTACACCTTC.

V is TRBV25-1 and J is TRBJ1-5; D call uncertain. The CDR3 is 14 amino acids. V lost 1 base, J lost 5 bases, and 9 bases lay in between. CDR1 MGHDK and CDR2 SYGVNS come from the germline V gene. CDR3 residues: CASSESGYYQPQHF. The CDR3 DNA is TGTGCCAGCAGTGAATCGGGGTACTATCAGCCCCAGCATTTT.

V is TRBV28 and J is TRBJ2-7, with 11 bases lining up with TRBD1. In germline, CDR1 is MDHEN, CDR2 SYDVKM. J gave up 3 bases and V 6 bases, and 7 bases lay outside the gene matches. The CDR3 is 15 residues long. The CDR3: CASRGQGASIYEQYF. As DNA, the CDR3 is TGTGCCAGCAGAGGACAGGGGGCTAGTATCTACGAGCAGTACTTC.

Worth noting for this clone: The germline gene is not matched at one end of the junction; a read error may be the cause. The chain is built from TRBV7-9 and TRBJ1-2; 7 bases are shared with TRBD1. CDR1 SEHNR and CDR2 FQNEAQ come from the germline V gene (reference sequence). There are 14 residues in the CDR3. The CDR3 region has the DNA TGTTCCAGCAGCTCCGCTAGGGGACAGTATGGCTACACCTTC. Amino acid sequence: CSSSSARGQYGYTF.

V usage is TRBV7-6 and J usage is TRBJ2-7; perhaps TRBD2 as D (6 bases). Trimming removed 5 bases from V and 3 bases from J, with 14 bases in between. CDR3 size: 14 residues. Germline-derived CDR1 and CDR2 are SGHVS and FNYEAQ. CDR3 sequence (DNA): TGTGCCAGCAGCCCCTGGGGGGAAAACTACGAGCAGTACTTC. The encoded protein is CASSPWGENYEQYF.

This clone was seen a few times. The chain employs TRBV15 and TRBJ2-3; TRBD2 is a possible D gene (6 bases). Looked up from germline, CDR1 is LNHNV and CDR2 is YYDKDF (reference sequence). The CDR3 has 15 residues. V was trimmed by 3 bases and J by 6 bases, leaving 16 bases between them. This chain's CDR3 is CATSRPGTAPDTQYF. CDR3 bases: TGTGCCACCAGCAGGCCCGGGACTGCTCCTGATACGCAGTATTTT.

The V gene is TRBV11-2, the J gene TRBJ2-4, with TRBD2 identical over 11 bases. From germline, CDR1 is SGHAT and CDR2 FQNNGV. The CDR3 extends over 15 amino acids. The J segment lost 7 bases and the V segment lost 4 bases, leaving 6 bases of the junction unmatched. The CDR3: CASSSVAGGRNIQYF. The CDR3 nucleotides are TGTGCCAGCAGCTCCGTAGCGGGGGGGCGGAACATTCAGTACTTC.

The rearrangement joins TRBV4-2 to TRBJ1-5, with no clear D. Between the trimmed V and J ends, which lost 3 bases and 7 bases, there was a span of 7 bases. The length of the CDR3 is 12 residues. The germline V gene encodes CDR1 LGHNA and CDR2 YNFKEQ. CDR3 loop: CASSQVSQPQHF. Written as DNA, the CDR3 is TGTGCCAGCAGCCAGGTAAGCCAGCCCCAGCATTTT.

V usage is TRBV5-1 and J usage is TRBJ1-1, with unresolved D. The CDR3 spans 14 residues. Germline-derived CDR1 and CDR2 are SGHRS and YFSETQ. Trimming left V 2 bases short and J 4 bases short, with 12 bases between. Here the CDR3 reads CASSFSQVGTEAFF. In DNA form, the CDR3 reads TGCGCCAGCAGCTTCAGTCAGGTTGGCACTGAAGCTTTCTTT.

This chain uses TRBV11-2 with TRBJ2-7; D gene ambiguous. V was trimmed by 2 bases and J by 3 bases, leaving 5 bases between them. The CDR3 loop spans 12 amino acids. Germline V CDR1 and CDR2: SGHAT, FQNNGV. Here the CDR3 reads CASSLLNYEQYF. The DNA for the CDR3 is TGTGCCAGCAGCTTACTTAACTACGAGCAGTACTTC.

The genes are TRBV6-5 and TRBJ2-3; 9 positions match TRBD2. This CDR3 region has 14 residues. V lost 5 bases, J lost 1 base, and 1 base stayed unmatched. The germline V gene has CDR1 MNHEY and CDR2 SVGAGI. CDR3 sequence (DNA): TGTGCCAGCAGTAGGACTAGCGGCACAGATACGCAGTATTTT. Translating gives CASSRTSGTDTQYF.

The CDR3 loop is CASRREYYGYTF. The CDR3 region has the DNA TGTGCCAGCAGGAGGGAATACTATGGCTACACCTTC. The V and J genes are TRBV28 and TRBJ1-2, with D unresolved. Deletions cut 6 bases from V and 3 bases from J, with 8 bases between. Germline loops: CDR1 MDHEN, CDR2 SYDVKM. CDR3 length: 12 amino acids.

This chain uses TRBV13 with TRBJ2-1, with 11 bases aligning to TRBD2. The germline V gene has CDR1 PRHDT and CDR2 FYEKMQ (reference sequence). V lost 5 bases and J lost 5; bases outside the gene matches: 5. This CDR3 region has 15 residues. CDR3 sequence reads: CASSHLAGGHNEQFF. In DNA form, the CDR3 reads TGTGCCAGCAGCCATCTAGCGGGGGGACACAATGAGCAGTTCTTC.